The 22 T cell receptor beta chains below come from one sample, sequenced in a study of control samples from healthy donors and cancer patients. The protocol was immunoSEQ multiplex PCR, while the TCRdb copy is restricted to in-frame clones and leaves out a portion. The sample includes approximately 70,000 clones, 90% of them seen just once. The specimen sequenced was PBMCs. The receptors stem from a woman aged 45-60 years with colorectal cancer.

This clone was counted a few times. The rearrangement joins TRBV27 to TRBJ2-2; the match to TRBD1 covers 9 bases. Unmatched junction bases numbered 4, after V lost 5 bases and J lost 6 bases. The CDR3 covers 14 residues. Germline-derived CDR1 and CDR2 are MNHEY and SMNVEV (reference sequence). The DNA of the CDR3 is TGTGCCAGCAGTCCGGGACAGGGTCCCGGGGAGCTGTTTTTT. Its translation: CASSPGQGPGELFF.

The chain uses TRBV28 and TRBJ2-1; 13 nucleotides align to TRBD2. The CDR3 is 16 residues long. The V segment lost 8 bases and the J segment 4 bases; nucleotides outside the gene matches: 8. The germline V gene encodes CDR1 MDHEN and CDR2 SYDVKM. The CDR3 is CASQGLAGLQYNEQFF. Here the CDR3 DNA reads TGTGCCAGCCAGGGACTAGCGGGACTACAATACAATGAGCAGTTCTTC.

The CDR3 here is CASMGQLNTEAFF. CDR3 in DNA: TGTGCCAGCATGGGACAATTGAACACTGAAGCTTTCTTT. The chain combines TRBV6-5 with TRBJ1-1, with D possibly TRBD1 on 6 matching bases. In germline, CDR1 is MNHEY, CDR2 SVGAGI. Trimming stripped 7 bases from V and 0 bases from J, with 9 bases between. The CDR3 spans 13 residues.

This clone was seen a single time. The rearrangement uses TRBV2 and TRBJ1-5; a weak D match, TRBD1 (5 bases). Per the germline V gene, CDR1 is SNHLY and CDR2 is FYNNEI. This CDR3 spans 14 amino acids. V was cut by 6 bases and J by 7 bases, with 16 bases left in between. The CDR3 DNA reads as TGTGCCAGCAGGATGAGGGGCGGATTCCAGCCCCAGCATTTT. Translation: CASRMRGGFQPQHF. The entire variable domain, with the rest obtained from reference TRBV2 and TRBJ1-5, is as follows: EPEVTQTPSHQVTQMGQEVILRCVPISNHLYFYWYRQILGQKVEFLVSFYNNEISEKSEIFDDQFSVERPDGSNFTLKIRSTKLEDSAMYFCASRMRGGFQPQHFGDGTRLSIL.

The rearrangement links TRBV30 to TRBJ1-4, with a possible D match to TRBD1 (5 bases). Trimming cost V 4 bases and J 7 bases, with 10 bases left between them. CDR3 length: 12 residues. Germline CDR1 GTSNPN, CDR2 SVGIG (reference sequence). The CDR3 DNA follows: TGTGCCTGGAAGGGGACGGGTGAAAAACTGTTTTTT. This gives the protein CAWKGTGEKLFF. The complete variable domain, with remaining parts taken from reference TRBV30 and TRBJ1-4, reads SQTIHQWPATLVQPVGSPLSLECTVEGTSNPNLYWYRQAAGRGLQLLFYSVGIGQISSEVPQNLSASRPQDRQFILSSKKLLLSDSGFYLCAWKGTGEKLFFGSGTQLSVL.

This chain connects TRBV2 to TRBJ1-2, with D perhaps matching TRBD1 (6 bases). CDR3 length equals 14 residues. V was cut by 8 bases and J by 0 bases, with 13 bases left in between. Germline CDR1 is SNHLY and CDR2 is FYNNEI. This chain's CDR3 is CASAGQPANYGYTF. CDR3 DNA: TGTGCCAGCGCAGGACAGCCAGCTAACTATGGCTACACCTTC.

V and J are TRBV5-1 and TRBJ1-3, with TRBD1 matching 7 bases. There are 17 residues in the CDR3. Germline V gene data show CDR1 as SGHRS and CDR2 as YFSETQ. V was pared by 6 bases and J by 4 bases, with 16 bases of the junction left unmatched. CDR3 sequence (DNA): TGCGCCAGCACCGACTGGATGGTGGGACAGCCCGGAAACACCATATATTTT. It yields the protein CASTDWMVGQPGNTIYF.

The J gene is TRBJ2-7, the V gene TRBV28, with 12 bases lining up with TRBD2. CDR1 is MDHEN, CDR2 SYDVKM, per germline. The trim removed 3 bases at V and 5 bases at J, leaving 8 bases unmatched. The CDR3 runs to 16 residues. The CDR3 protein is CASSLVRLAGENEQYF. DNA for the CDR3: TGTGCCAGCAGTTTGGTTCGACTAGCGGGAGAAAACGAGCAGTACTTC.

V usage is TRBV18 and J usage is TRBJ2-7; no reliable D call. Germline-derived CDR1 and CDR2 are KGHSH and LQKENI. With 3 bases removed from V and 2 bases from J, the gap between germline ends came to 11 bases. This CDR3 region has 14 residues. The CDR3 bases are TGTGCCAGCTCACCCGGCTCACAAGCCTACGAGCAGTACTTC. It codes for CASSPGSQAYEQYF.

This clone was seen just once. The V and J genes are TRBV2 and TRBJ1-5; no firm D call. Germline V gene data show CDR1 as SNHLY and CDR2 as FYNNEI. There are 16 residues in the CDR3. V lost 6 bases and J lost 3, with 18 bases in between. The CDR3 reads CASRVSWSTDNQPQHF. The DNA for the CDR3 is TGTGCCAGCAGAGTGAGTTGGTCGACTGACAATCAGCCCCAGCATTTT. Looking up the rest from reference TRBV2 and TRBJ1-5 gives the full variable domain: EPEVTQTPSHQVTQMGQEVILRCVPISNHLYFYWYRQILGQKVEFLVSFYNNEISEKSEIFDDQFSVERPDGSNFTLKIRSTKLEDSAMYFCASRVSWSTDNQPQHFGDGTRLSIL.

The V call is TRBV6-6, the J call TRBJ2-3; perhaps TRBD1 as D (7 bases). CDR1 MNHNY and CDR2 SVGAGI come from the germline V gene (reference sequence). The length of the CDR3 is 15 residues. V lost 8 bases and J lost 4, with 19 bases in between. The CDR3 DNA is TGTGCCAGCTCCCAAGGAGGGGGCGCCGCAGATACGCAGTATTTT. Encoded protein: CASSQGGGAADTQYF.

The chain uses TRBV5-5 and TRBJ1-2, with TRBD1 matching 7 bases. Germline loops: CDR1 SGHKS, CDR2 YYEKEE (reference sequence). The length of the CDR3 is 13 residues. With V trimmed by 3 bases and J by 2 bases, 1 base remained unmatched. In DNA, the CDR3 is TGTGCCAGCAGCTCGACAGGGAACTATGGCTACACCTTC. Translation gives CASSSTGNYGYTF. The variable domain in full, with the rest retrieved from reference TRBV5-5 and TRBJ1-2, is DAGVTQSPTHLIKTRGQQVTLRCSPISGHKSVSWYQQVLGQGPQFIFQYYEKEERGRGNFPDRFSARQFPNYSSELNVNALLLGDSALYLCASSSTGNYGYTFGSGTRLTVV.

The chain is built from TRBV27 and TRBJ1-1; D possibly corresponds to TRBD1 (6 bases). The germline V gene encodes CDR1 MNHEY and CDR2 SMNVEV (reference sequence). The CDR3 totals 14 residues. Trimming removed 6 bases from V and 10 bases from J, with 21 bases in between. DNA of the CDR3: TGTGCCAGCAGGTTCCCCGGGCGGGGGGCGAGAGCTTTCTTT. Its translation is CASRFPGRGARAFF.

V gene TRBV5-1 combines with J gene TRBJ1-1; unclear D gene. Per germline, CDR1 SGHRS and CDR2 YFSETQ. V dropped 3 bases and J dropped 3 bases, with 18 bases sitting between them. The CDR3 spans 16 residues. The CDR3 reads CASSSLMEGVYTEAFF. The DNA of the CDR3 is TGCGCCAGCAGCTCGTTGATGGAAGGAGTTTACACTGAAGCTTTCTTT.

V and J are TRBV11-2 and TRBJ2-5, with 15 bases matching TRBD2. CDR1 and CDR2 (germline): SGHAT, FQNNGV. This CDR3 is 17 amino acids long. The junction had 4 bases not matched to a gene; V was cut back by 4 bases and J by 1 base. The CDR3 DNA reads TGTGCCAGCAGCTCACGGACTAGCGGGAGGGCCCAAGAGACCCAGTACTTC. It encodes CASSSRTSGRAQETQYF. The full variable domain, its missing parts supplied by reference TRBV11-2 and TRBJ2-5, is EAGVAQSPRYKIIEKRQSVAFWCNPISGHATLYWYQQILGQGPKLLIQFQNNGVVDDSQLPKDRFSAERLKGVDSTLKIQPAKLEDSAVYLCASSSRTSGRAQETQYFGPGTRLLVL.

The count of this clone is one. The rearrangement links TRBV2 to TRBJ2-2, with D maybe TRBD1 (6 bases). Germline V lookup: CDR1 SNHLY, CDR2 FYNNEI. The CDR3 runs to 13 residues. V dropped 7 bases and J dropped 6 bases, with 12 bases sitting between them. CDR3 sequence (DNA): TGTGCCAGCAATCTGGGGGCCGCCGGGGAGCTGTTTTTT. Protein sequence: CASNLGAAGELFF.

J is TRBJ2-5 and V is TRBV5-4; tentative D call: TRBD1 (5 bases). This CDR3 comprises 15 residues. V lost 4 bases and J lost 3, with 16 bases in between. CDR1 SGHNT and CDR2 YYREEE come from the germline V gene (reference sequence). CDR3 sequence reads: CASSPGPGREETQYF. DNA for the CDR3: TGTGCCAGCAGCCCAGGGCCGGGCAGGGAAGAGACCCAGTACTTC.

The rearrangement uses TRBV5-1 and TRBJ2-1; possibly TRBD2 for D (7 bases). V was pared by 0 bases and J by 6 bases, with 13 bases between. The CDR3 consists of 15 residues. The germline gives CDR1 SGHRS, CDR2 YFSETQ. The CDR3 DNA is TGCGCCAGCAGCTTGGCGGGGGGCGAACGCAATGAGCAGTTCTTC. It translates to CASSLAGGERNEQFF.

This rearrangement joins TRBV28 to TRBJ2-1; D ambiguous. This CDR3 contains 15 residues. In germline, CDR1 is MDHEN, CDR2 SYDVKM. V was shortened by 1 base and J by 8 bases, with 15 bases between the two germline ends. This CDR3 is CASSLLLGFVYEQFF. CDR3 coding DNA: TGTGCCAGCAGTTTATTGCTAGGATTTGTCTATGAGCAGTTCTTC.

This clone was detected only once. The chain links TRBV30 to TRBJ1-5; D remains ambiguous. The CDR3 is made up of 14 amino acids. Germline V gene lookup returns CDR1 GTSNPN and CDR2 SVGIG (reference sequence). V was trimmed by 8 bases and J by 6 bases, leaving 20 bases between them. In DNA form, the CDR3 reads TGTGCCACAAGAGCGGACGGCGAAGGTCAGCCCCAGCATTTT. It yields the protein CATRADGEGQPQHF.

This clone was seen more than once but under ten times. The gene calls are TRBV5-1 and TRBJ1-6; D remains unclear. V was trimmed by 4 bases and J by 9 bases, leaving 14 bases between them. Germline CDR1 and CDR2: SGHRS and YFSETQ. This CDR3 has 14 residues. The CDR3 sequence is CASSPRDLRSPLHF. For the CDR3, the DNA is TGCGCCAGCAGCCCCCGGGATTTACGTTCACCCCTCCACTTT.

V gene TRBV25-1 combines with J gene TRBJ2-3; either TRBD1 or TRBD2 may fit D (5 bases each). The CDR3 is made up of 17 amino acids. The V end was cut by 2 bases, the J end by 1 base, with 16 bases between. Germline loops: CDR1 MGHDK, CDR2 SYGVNS. The DNA of the CDR3 is TGTGCCAGCAGTGAAGGGGGTGGGGGACGGGGCACAGATACGCAGTATTTT. It specifies CASSEGGGGRGTDTQYF. The variable domain in full, completed from reference TRBV25-1 and TRBJ2-3, reads EADIYQTPRYLVIGTGKKITLECSQTMGHDKMYWYQQDPGMELHLIHYSYGVNSTEKGDLSSESTVSRIRTEHFPLTLESARPSHTSQYLCASSEGGGGRGTDTQYFGPGTRLTVL.